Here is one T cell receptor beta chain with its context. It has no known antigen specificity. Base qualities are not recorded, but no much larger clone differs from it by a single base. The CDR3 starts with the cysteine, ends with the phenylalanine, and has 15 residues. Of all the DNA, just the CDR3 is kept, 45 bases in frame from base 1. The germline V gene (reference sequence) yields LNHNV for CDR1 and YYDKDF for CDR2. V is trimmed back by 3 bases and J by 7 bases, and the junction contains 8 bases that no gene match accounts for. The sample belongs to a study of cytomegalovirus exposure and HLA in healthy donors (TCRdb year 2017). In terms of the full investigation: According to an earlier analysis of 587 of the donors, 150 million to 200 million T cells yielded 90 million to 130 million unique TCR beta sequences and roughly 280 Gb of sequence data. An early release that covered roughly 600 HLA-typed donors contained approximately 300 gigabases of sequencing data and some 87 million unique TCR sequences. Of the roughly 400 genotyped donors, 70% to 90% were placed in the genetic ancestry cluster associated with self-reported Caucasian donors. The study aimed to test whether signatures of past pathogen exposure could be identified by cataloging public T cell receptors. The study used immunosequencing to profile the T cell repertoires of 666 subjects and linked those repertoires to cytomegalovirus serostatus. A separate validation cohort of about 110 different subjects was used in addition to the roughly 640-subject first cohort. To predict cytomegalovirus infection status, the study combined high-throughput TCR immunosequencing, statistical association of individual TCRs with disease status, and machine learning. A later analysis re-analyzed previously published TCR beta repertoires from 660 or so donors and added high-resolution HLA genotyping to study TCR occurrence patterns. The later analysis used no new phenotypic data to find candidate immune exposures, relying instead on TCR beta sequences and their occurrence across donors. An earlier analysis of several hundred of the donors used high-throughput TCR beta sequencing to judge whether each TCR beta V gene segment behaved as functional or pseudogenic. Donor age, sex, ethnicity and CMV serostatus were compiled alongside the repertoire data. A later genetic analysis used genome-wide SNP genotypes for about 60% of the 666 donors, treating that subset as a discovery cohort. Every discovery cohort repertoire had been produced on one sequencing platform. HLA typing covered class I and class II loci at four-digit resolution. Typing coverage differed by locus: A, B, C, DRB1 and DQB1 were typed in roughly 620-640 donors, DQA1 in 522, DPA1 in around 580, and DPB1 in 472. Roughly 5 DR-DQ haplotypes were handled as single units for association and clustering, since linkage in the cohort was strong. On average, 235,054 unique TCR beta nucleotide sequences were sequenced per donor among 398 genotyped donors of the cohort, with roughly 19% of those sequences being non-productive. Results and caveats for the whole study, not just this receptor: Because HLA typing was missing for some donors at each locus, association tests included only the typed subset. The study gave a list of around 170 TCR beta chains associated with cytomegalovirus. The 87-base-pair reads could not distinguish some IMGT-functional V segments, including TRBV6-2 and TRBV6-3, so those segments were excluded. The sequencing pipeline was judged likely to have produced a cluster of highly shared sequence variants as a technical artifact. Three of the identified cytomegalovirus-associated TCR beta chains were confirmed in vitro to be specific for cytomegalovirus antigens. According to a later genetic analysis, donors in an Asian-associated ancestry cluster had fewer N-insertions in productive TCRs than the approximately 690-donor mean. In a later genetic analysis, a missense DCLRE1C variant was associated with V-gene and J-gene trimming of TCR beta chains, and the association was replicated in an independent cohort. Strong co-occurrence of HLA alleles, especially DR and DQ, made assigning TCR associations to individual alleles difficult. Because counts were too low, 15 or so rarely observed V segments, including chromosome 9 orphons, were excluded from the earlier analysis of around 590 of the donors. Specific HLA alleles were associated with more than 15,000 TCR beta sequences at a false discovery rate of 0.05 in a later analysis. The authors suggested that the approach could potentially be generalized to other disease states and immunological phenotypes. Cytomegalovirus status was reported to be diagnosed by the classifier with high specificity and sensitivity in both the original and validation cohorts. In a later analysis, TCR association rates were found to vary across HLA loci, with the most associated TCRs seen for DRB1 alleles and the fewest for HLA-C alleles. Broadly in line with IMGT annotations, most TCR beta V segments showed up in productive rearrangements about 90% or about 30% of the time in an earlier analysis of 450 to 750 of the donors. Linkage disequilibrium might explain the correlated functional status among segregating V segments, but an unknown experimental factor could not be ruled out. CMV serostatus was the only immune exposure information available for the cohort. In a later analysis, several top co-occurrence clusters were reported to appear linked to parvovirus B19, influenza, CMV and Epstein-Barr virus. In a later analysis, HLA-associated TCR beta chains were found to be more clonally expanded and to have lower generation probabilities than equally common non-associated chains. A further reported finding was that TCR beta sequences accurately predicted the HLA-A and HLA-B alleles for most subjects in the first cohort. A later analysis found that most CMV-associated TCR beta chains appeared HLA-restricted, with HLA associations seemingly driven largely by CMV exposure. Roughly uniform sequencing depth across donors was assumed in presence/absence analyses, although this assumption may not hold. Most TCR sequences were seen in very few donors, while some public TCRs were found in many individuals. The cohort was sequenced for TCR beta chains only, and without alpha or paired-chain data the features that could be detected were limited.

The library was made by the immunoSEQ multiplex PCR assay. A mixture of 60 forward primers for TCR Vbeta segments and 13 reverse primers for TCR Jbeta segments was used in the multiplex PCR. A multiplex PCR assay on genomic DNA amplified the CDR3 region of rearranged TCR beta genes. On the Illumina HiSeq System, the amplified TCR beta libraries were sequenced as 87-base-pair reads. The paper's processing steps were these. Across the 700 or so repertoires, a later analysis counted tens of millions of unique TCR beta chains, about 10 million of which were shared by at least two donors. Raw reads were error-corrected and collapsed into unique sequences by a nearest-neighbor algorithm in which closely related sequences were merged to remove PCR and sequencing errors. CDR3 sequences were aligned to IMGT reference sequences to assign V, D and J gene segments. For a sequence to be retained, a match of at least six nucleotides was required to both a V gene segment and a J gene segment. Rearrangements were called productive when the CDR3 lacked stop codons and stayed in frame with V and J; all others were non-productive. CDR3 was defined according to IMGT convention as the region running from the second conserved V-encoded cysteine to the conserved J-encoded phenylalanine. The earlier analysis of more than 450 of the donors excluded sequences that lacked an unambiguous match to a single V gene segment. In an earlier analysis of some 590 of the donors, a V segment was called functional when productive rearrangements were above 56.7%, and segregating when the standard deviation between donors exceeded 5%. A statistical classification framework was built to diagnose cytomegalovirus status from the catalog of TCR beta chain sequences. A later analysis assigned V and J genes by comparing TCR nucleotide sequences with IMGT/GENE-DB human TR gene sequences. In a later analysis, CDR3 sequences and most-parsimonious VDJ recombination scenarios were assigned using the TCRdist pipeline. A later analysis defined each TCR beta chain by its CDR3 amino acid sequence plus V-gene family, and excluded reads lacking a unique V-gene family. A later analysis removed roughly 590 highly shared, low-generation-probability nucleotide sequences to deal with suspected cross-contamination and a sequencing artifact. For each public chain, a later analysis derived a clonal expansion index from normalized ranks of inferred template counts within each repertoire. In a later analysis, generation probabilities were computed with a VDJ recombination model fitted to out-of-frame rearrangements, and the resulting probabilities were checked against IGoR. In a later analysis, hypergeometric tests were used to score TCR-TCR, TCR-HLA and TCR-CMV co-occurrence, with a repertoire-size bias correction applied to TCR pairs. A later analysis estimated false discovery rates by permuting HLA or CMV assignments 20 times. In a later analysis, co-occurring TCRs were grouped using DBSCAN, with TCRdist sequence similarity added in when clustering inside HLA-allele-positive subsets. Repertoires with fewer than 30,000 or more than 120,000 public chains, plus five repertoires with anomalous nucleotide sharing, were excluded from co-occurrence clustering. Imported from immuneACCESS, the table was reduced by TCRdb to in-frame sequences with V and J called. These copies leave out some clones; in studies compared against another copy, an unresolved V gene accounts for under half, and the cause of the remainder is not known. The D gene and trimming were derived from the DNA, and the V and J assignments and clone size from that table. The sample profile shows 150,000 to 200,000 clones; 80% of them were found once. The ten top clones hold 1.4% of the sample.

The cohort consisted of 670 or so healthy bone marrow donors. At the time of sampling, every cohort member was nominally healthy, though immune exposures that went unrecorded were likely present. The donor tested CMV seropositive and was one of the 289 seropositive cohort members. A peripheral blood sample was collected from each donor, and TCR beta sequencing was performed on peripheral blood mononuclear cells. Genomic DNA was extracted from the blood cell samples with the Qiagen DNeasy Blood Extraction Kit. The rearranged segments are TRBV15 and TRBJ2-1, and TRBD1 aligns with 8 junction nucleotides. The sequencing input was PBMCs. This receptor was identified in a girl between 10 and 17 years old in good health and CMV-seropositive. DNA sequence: TGTGCCACCAGCAGTAGACAGGGGACTTTTAATGAGCAGTTCTTC. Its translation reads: CATSSRQGTFNEQFF.